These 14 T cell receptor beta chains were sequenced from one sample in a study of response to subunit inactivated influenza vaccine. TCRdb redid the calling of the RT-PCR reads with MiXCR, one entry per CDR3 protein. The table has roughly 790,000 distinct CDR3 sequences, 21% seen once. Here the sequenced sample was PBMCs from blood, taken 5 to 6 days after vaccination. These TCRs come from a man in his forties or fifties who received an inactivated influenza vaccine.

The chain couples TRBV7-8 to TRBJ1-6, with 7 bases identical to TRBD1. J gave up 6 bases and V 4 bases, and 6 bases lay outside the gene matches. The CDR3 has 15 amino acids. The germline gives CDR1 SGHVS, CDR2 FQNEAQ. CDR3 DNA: TGTGCCAGCAGCTCCCGGACAGGACCTAATTCACCCCTCCACTTT. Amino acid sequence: CASSSRTGPNSPLHF.

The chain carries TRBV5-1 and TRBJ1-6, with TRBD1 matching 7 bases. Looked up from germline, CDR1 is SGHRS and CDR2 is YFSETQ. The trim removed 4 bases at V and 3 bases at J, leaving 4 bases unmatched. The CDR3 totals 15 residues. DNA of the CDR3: TGCGCCAGCAGCAAGGGACAGATCTATAATTCACCCCTCCACTTT. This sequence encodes CASSKGQIYNSPLHF.

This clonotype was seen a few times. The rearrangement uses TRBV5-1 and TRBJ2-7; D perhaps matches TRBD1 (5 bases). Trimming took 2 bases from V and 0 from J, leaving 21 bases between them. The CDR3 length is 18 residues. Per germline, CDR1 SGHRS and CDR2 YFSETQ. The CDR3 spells CASSLLPRGRVNSYEQYF. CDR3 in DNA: TGCGCCAGCAGCTTATTGCCAAGGGGCAGGGTAAACTCCTACGAGCAGTACTTC.

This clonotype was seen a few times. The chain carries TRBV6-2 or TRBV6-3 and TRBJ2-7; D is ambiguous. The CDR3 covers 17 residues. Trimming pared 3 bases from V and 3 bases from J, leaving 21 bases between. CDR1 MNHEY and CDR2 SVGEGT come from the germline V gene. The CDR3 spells CASSYNPWAALYYEQYF. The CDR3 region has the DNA TGTGCCAGCAGTTATAATCCCTGGGCAGCTCTCTACTACGAGCAGTACTTC.

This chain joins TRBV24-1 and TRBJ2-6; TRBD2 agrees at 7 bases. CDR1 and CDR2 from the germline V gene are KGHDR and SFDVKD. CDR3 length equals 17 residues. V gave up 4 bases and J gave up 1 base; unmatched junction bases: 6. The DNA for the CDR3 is TGTGCCACCAGTGAGCCGGGGGGAGAATCTGGGGCCAACGTCCTGACTTTC. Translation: CATSEPGGESGANVLTF.

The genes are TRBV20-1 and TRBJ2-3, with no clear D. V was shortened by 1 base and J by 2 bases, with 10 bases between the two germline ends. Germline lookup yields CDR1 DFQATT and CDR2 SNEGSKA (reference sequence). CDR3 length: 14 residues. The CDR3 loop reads CSARVRAVTDTQYF. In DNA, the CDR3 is TGCAGTGCTAGAGTCCGAGCCGTCACAGATACGCAGTATTTT.

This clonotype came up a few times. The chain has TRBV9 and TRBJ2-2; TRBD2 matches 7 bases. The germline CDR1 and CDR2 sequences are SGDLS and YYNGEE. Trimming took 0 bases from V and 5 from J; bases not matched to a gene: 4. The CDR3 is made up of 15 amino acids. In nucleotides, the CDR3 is TGTGCCAGCAGCGTAGGTGTTAGCGGGACCGGGGAGCTGTTTTTT. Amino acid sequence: CASSVGVSGTGELFF.

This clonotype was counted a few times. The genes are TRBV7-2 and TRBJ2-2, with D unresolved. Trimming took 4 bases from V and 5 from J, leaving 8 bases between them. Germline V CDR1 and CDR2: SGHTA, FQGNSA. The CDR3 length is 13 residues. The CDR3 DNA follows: TGTGCCAGCAGCTCCCGTCCGACCGGGGAGCTGTTTTTT. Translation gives CASSSRPTGELFF.

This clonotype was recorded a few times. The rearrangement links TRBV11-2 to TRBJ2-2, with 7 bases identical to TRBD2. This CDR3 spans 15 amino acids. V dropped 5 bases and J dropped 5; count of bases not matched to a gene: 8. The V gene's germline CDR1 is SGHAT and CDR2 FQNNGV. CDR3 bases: TGTGCCAGCAGCAAAATAACTAGCGTGACCGGGGAGCTGTTTTTT. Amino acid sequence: CASSKITSVTGELFF.

DNA of the CDR3: TGTGCCAGTAGTATATCGCCGGGGCCCCAGCATTTT. Its protein is CASSISPGPQHF. The chain links TRBV19 to TRBJ1-5; D remains unclear. V lost 2 bases and J 9 bases, leaving 8 bases between the germline ends. The CDR3 is 12 residues long. In germline, CDR1 is LNHDA, CDR2 SQIVND (reference sequence).

CDR3: CASSLKQTPYNEQFF. CDR3 nucleotide sequence: TGTGCCAGCAGTTTAAAACAGACACCCTACAATGAGCAGTTCTTC. The chain employs TRBV12-3 or TRBV12-4 and TRBJ2-1; no definite D call. The CDR3 sequence is 15 residues long. The V gene lost 2 bases and the J gene lost 2 bases, with 10 bases spanning the gap.

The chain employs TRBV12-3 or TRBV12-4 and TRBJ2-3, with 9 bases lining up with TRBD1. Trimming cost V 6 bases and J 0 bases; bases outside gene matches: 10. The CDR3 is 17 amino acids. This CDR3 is CASSQDRGVTSTDTQYF. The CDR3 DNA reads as TGTGCCAGCAGCCAGGACAGGGGCGTGACTAGCACAGATACGCAGTATTTT.

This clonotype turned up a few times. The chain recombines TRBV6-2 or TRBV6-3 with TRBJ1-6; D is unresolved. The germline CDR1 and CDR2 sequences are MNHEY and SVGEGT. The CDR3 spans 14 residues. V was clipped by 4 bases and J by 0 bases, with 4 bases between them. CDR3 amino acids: CASSFVSYNSPLHF. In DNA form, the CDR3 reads TGTGCCAGCAGTTTCGTCTCCTATAATTCACCCCTCCACTTT.

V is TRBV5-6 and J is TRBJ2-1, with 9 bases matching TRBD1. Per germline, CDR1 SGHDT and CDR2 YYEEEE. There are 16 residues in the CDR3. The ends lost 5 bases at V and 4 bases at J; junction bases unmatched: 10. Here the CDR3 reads CASSHQQGAVYNEQFF. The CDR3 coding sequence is TGTGCCAGCAGTCATCAACAGGGGGCCGTTTACAATGAGCAGTTCTTC.